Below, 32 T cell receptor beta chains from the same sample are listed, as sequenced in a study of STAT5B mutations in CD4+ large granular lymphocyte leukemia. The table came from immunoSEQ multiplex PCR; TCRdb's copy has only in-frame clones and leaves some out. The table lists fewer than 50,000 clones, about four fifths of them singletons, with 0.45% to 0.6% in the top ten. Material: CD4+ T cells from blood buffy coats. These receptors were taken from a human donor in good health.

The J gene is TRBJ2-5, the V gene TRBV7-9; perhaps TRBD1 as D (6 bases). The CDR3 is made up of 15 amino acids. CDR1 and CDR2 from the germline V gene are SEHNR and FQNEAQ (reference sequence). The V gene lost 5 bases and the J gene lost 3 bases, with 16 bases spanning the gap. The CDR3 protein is CASSPYGTFKETQYF. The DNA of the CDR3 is TGTGCCAGCAGCCCTTACGGGACATTCAAAGAGACCCAGTACTTC.

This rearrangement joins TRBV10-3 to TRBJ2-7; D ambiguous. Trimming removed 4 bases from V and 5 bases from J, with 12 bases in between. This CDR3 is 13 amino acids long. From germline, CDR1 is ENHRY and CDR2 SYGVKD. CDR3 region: CAISGFDTHEQYF. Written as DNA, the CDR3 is TGTGCCATCAGTGGATTCGATACCCACGAGCAGTACTTC.

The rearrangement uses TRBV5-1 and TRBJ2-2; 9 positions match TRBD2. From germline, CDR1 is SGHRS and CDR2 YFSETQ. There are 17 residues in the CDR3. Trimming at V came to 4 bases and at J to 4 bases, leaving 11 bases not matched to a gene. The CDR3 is CASSQRLGGRGTGELFF. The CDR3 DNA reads TGCGCCAGCAGCCAGCGGCTGGGCGGGAGGGGCACCGGGGAGCTGTTTTTT.

The CDR3 loop reads CASRRLYNSPLHF. In DNA form, the CDR3 reads TGTGCCAGCAGGAGACTGTATAATTCACCCCTCCACTTT. V gene TRBV2 combines with J gene TRBJ1-6; D unresolved. This CDR3 is 13 amino acids long. V was clipped by 6 bases and J by 4 bases, with 7 bases between them. Germline V gene data show CDR1 as SNHLY and CDR2 as FYNNEI.

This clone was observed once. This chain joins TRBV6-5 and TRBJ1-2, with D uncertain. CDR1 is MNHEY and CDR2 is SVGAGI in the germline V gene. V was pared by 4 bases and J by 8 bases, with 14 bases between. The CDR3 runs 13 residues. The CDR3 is CASSSESLPGYTF. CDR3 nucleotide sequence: TGTGCCAGCAGTTCGGAGTCCCTGCCCGGCTACACCTTC.

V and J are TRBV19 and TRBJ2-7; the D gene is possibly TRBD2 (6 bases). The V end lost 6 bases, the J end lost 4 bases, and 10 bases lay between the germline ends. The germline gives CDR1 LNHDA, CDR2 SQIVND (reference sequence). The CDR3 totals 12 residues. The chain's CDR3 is CASSGSGYEQYF. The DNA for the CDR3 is TGTGCCAGTAGCGGGAGTGGTTACGAGCAGTACTTC. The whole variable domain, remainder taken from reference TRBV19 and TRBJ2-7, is DGGITQSPKYLFRKEGQNVTLSCEQNLNHDAMYWYRQDPGQGLRLIYYSQIVNDFQKGDIAEGYSVSREKKESFPLTVTSAQKNPTAFYLCASSGSGYEQYFGPGTRLTVT.

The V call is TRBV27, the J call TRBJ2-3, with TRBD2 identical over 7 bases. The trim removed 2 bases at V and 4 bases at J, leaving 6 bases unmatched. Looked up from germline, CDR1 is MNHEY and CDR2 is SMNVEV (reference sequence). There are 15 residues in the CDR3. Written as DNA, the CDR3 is TGTGCCAGCAGTTTACGGGGACTACCTCCAGATACGCAGTATTTT. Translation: CASSLRGLPPDTQYF.

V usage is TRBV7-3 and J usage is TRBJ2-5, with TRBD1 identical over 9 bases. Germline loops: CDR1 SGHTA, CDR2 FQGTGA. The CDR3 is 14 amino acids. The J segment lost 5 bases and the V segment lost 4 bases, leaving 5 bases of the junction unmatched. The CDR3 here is CASSSQGASETQYF. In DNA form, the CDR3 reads TGTGCCAGCAGCTCACAGGGGGCTAGTGAGACCCAGTACTTC.

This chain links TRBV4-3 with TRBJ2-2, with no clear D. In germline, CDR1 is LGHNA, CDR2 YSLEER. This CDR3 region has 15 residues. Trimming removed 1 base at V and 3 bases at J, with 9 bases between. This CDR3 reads CASSQGSSDTGELFF. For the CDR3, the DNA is TGCGCCAGCAGCCAAGGTTCTAGTGACACCGGGGAGCTGTTTTTT.

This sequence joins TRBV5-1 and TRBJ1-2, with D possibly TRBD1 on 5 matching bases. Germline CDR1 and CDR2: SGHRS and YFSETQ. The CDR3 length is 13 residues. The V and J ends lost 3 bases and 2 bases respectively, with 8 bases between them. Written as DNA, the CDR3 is TGCGCCAGCAGCTCGACAGCGAACTATGGCTACACCTTC. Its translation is CASSSTANYGYTF.

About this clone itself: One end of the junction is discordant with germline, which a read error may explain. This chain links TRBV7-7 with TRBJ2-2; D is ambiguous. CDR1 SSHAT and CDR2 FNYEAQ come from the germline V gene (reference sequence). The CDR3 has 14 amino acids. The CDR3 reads CASSSGRNTGELFF. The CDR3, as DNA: TGTGCTAGCAGCTCAGGACGTAACACCGGGGAGCTGTTTTTT.

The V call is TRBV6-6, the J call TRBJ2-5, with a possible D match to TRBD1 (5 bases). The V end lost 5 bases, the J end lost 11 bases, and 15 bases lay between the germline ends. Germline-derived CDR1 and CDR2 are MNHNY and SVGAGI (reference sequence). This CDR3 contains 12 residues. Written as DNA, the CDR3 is TGTGCCAGCAGTCCGCAGGGTGGAGAGCAGTACTTC. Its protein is CASSPQGGEQYF.

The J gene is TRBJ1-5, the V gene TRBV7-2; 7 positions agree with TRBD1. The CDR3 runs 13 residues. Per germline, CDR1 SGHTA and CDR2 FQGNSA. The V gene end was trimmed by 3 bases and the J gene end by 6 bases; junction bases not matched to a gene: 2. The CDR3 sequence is CASSLHRGQPQHF. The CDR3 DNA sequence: TGTGCCAGCAGCTTGCACAGGGGTCAGCCCCAGCATTTT.

Here the CDR3 DNA reads TGTGCCAGCTCAGCGGGGTCAGTAAACCCCGGGGAGCTGTTTTTT. Its protein is CASSAGSVNPGELFF. The chain links TRBV18 to TRBJ2-2, with D perhaps matching TRBD2 (6 bases). V dropped 5 bases and J dropped 6 bases, with 16 bases sitting between them. The CDR3 consists of 15 residues. Germline CDR1 reads KGHSH; CDR2 reads LQKENI.

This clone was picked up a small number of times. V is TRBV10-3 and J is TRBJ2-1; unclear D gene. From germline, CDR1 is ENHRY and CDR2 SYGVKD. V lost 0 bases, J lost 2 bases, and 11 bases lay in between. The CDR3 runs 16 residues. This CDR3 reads CAISESTSSPYNEQFF. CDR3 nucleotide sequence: TGTGCCATCAGTGAGTCAACCTCCTCCCCCTACAATGAGCAGTTCTTC.

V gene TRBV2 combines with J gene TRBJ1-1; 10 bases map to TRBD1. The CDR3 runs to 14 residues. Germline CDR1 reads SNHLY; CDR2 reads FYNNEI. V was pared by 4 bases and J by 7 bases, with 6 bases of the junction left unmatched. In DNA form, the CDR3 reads TGTGCCAGCAGTGCAGACAGGGGGCGAGATGAAGCTTTCTTT. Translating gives CASSADRGRDEAFF. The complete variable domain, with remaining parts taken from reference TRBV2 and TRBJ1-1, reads EPEVTQTPSHQVTQMGQEVILRCVPISNHLYFYWYRQILGQKVEFLVSFYNNEISEKSEIFDDQFSVERPDGSNFTLKIRSTKLEDSAMYFCASSADRGRDEAFFGQGTRLTVV.

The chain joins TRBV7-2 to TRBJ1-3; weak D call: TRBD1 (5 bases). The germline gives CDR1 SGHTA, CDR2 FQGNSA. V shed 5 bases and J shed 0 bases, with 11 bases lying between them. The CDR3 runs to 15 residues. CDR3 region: CASSRGRTSGNTIYF. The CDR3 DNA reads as TGTGCCAGCAGCAGGGGCAGGACCTCTGGAAACACCATATATTTT.

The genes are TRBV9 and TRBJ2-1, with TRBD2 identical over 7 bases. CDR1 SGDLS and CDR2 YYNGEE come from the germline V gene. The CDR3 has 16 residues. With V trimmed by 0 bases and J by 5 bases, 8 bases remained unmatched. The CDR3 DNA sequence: TGTGCCAGCAGCGTAGGGGTCGCTAGCGGAAACAATGAGCAGTTCTTC. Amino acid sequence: CASSVGVASGNNEQFF.

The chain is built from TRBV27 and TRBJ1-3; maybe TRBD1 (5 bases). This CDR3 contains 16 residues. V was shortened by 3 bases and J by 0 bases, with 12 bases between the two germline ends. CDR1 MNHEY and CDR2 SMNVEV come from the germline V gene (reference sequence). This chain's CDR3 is CASSFSQVSSGNTIYF. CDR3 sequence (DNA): TGTGCCAGCAGTTTTTCACAGGTGAGCTCTGGAAACACCATATATTTT.

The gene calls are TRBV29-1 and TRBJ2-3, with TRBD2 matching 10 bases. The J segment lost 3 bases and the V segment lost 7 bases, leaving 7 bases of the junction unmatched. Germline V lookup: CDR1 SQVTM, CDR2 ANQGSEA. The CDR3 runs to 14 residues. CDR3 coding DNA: TGCAGCGGATCCATAGCGGGGGGAACAGATACGCAGTATTTT. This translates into CSGSIAGGTDTQYF.

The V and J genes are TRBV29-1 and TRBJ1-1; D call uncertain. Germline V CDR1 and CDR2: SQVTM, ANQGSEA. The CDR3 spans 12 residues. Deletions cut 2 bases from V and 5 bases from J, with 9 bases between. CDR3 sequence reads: CSVEKGGTEAFF. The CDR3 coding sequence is TGCAGCGTTGAAAAGGGAGGGACTGAAGCTTTCTTT.

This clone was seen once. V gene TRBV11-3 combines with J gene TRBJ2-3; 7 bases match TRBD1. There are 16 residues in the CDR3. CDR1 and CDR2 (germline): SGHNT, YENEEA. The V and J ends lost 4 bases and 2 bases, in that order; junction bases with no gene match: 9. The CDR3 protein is CASSYPTDRDTDTQYF. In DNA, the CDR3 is TGTGCCAGCAGCTACCCCACCGACAGGGACACAGATACGCAGTATTTT.

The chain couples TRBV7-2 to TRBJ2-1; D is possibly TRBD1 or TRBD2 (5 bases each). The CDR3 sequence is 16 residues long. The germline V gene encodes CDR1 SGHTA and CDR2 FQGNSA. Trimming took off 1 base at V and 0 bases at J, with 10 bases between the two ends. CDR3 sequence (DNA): TGTGCCAGCAGCTTAGTTTCAGGGAGCTCCTACAATGAGCAGTTCTTC. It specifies CASSLVSGSSYNEQFF.

Written as DNA, the CDR3 is TGCGCCAGCAGCTTGGACAGCCGCTCTGGAAACACCATATATTTT. Translated: CASSLDSRSGNTIYF. V usage is TRBV5-1 and J usage is TRBJ1-3, with D unclear. The CDR3 runs 15 residues. The V end lost 0 bases, the J end lost 0 bases, and 7 bases lay between the germline ends. Germline CDR1 SGHRS, CDR2 YFSETQ.

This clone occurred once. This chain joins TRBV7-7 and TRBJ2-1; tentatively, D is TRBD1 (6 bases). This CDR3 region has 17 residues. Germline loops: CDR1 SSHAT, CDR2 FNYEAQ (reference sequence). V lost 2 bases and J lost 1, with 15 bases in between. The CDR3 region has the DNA TGTGCCAGCAGCTTACGGATCGGGACACCATCCTACAATGAGCAGTTCTTC. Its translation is CASSLRIGTPSYNEQFF.

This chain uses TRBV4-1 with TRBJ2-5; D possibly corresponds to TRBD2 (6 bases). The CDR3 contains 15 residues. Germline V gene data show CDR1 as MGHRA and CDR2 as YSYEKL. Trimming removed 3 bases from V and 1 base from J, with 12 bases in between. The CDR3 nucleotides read TGCGCCAGCAGCCATTCGGGGGTCACCCAAGAGACCCAGTACTTC. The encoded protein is CASSHSGVTQETQYF.

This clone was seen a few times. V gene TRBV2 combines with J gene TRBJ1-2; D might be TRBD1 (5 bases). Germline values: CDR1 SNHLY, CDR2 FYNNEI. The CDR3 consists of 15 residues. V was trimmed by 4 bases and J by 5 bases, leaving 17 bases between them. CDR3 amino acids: CASSGRGRDVYGYTF. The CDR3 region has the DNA TGTGCCAGCAGTGGACGGGGCAGGGACGTTTATGGCTACACCTTC.

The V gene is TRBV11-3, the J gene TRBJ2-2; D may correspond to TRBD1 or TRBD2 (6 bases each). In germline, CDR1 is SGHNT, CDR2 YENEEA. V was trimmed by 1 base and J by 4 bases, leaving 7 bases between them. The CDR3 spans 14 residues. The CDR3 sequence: CASSLAGATGELFF. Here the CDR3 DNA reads TGTGCCAGCAGCTTAGCGGGGGCCACCGGGGAGCTGTTTTTT.

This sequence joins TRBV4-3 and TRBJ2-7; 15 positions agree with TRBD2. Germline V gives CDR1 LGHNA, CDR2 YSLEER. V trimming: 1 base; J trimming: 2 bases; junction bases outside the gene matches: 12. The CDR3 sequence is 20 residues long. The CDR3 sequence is CASSQARGLAGGQWTYEQYF. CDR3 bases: TGCGCCAGCAGCCAAGCCCGGGGACTAGCGGGAGGCCAATGGACCTACGAGCAGTACTTC.

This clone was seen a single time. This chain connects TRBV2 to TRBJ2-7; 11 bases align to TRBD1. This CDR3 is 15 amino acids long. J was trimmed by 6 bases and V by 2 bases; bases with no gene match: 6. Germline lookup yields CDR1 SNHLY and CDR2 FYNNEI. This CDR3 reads CASSETQGTGGEQYF. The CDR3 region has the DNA TGTGCCAGCAGTGAAACGCAAGGGACAGGGGGCGAGCAGTACTTC. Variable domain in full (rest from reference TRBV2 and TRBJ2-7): EPEVTQTPSHQVTQMGQEVILRCVPISNHLYFYWYRQILGQKVEFLVSFYNNEISEKSEIFDDQFSVERPDGSNFTLKIRSTKLEDSAMYFCASSETQGTGGEQYFGPGTRLTVT.

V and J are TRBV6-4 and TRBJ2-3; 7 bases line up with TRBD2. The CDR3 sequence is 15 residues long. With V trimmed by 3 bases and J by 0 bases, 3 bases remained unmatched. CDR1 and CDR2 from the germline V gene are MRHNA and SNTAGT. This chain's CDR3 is CASSEISGSTDTQYF. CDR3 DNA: TGTGCCAGCAGTGAGATTAGCGGGAGCACAGATACGCAGTATTTT.

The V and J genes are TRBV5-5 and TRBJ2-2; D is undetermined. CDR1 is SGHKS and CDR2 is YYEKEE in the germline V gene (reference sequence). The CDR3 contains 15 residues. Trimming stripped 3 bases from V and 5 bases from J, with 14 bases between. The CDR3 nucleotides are TGTGCCAGCAGCTCGCGTCACCCCCGGACCGGGGAGCTGTTTTTT. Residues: CASSSRHPRTGELFF.